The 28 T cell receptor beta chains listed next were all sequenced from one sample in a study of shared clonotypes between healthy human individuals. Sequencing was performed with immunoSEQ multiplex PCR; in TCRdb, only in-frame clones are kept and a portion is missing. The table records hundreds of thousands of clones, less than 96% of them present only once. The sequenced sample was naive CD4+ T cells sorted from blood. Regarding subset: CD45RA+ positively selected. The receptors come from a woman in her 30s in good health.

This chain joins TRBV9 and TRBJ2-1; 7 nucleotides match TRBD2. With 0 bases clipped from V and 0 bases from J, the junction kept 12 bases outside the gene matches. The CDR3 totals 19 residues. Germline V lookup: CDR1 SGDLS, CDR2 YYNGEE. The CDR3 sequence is CASSVAPAGDLSSYNEQFF. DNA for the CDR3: TGTGCCAGCAGCGTAGCCCCGGCGGGAGACCTAAGCTCCTACAATGAGCAGTTCTTC.

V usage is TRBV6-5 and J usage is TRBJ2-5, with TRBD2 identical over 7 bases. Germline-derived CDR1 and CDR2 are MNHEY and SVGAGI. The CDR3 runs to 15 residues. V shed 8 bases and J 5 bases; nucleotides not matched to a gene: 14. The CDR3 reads CASLSSGGSIETQYF. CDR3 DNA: TGTGCCAGCCTGAGTTCGGGCGGGAGTATCGAGACCCAGTACTTC.

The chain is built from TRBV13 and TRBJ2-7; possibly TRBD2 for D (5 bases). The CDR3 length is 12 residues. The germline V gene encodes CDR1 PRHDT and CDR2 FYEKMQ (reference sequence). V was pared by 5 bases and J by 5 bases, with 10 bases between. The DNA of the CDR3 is TGTGCCAGCAGCATCGGACTGAACGAGCAGTACTTC. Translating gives CASSIGLNEQYF.

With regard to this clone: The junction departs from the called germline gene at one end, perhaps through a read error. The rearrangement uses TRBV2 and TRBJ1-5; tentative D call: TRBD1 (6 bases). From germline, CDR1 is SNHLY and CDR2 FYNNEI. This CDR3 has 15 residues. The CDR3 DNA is TGTGCCAGCAGGGAAGGGGACATAGGCAATCAGCCCCAGCATTTT. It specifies CASREGDIGNQPQHF.

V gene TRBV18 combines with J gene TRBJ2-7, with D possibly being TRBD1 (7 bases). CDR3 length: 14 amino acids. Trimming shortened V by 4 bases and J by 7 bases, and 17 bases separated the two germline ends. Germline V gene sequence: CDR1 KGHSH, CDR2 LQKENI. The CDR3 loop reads CASSQTVQGREQYF. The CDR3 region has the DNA TGTGCCAGCTCACAAACGGTACAGGGGAGGGAGCAGTACTTC.

The DNA for the CDR3 is TGTGCCAGCAGTTCCCTATCCCGGACCGGGAAGCAGTACTTC. This encodes CASSSLSRTGKQYF. The V gene is TRBV28, the J gene TRBJ2-7, with D perhaps TRBD2 (5 bases). This CDR3 spans 14 amino acids. The ends were cut back, 4 bases at V and 8 bases at J, with 18 bases in the middle. The V gene's germline CDR1 is MDHEN and CDR2 SYDVKM.

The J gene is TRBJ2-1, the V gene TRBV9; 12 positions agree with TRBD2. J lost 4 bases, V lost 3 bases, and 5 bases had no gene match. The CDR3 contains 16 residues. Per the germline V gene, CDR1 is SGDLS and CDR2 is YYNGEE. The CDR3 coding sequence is TGTGCCAGCAGCGCGGGGGGGACTAGCGGGTACAATGAGCAGTTCTTC. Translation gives CASSAGGTSGYNEQFF.

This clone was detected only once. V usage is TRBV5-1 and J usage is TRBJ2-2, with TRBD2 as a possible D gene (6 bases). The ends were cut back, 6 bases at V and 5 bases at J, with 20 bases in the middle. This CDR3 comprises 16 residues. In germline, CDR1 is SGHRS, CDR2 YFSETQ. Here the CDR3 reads CASIHGAREGTGELFF. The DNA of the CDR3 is TGCGCCAGCATCCACGGGGCGCGGGAAGGAACCGGGGAGCTGTTTTTT.

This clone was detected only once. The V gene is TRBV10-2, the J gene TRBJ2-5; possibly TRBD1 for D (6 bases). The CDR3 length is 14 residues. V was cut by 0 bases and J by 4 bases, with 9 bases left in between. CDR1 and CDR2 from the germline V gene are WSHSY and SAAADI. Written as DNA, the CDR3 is TGCGCCAGCAGTGAGTCTCAGGGGATAGAGACCCAGTACTTC. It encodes CASSESQGIETQYF.

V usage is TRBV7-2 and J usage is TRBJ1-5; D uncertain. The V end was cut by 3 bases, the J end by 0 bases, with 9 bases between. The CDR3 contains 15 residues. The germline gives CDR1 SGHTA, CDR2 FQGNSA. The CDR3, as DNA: TGTGCCAGCAGCTTGCTGTTGGTTAGCAATCAGCCCCAGCATTTT. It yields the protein CASSLLLVSNQPQHF.

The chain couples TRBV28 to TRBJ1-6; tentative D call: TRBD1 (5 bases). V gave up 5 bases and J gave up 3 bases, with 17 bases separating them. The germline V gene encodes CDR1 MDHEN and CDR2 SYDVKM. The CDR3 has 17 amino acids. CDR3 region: CASSPGGGLGYNSPLHF. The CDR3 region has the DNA TGTGCCAGCAGTCCCGGGGGGGGTTTGGGCTATAATTCACCCCTCCACTTT. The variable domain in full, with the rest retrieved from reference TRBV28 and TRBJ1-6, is DVKVTQSSRYLVKRTGEKVFLECVQDMDHENMFWYRQDPGLGLRLIYFSYDVKMKEKGDIPEGYSVSREKKERFSLILESASTNQTSMYLCASSPGGGLGYNSPLHFGNGTRLTVT.

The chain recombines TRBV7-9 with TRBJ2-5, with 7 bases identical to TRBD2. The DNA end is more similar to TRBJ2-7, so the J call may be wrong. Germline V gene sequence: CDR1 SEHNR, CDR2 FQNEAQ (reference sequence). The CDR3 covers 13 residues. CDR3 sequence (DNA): TGTGCCAGCAGCTTCGCGGGGGTAGTCGAGCAGTACTTC. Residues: CASSFAGVVEQYF.

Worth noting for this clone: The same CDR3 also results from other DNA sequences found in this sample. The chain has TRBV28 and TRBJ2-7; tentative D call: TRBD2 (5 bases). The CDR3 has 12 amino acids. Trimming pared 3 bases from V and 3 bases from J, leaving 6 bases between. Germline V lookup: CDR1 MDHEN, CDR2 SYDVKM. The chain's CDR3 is CASSFRGYEQYF. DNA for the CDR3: TGTGCCAGCAGTTTCCGGGGCTACGAGCAGTACTTC.

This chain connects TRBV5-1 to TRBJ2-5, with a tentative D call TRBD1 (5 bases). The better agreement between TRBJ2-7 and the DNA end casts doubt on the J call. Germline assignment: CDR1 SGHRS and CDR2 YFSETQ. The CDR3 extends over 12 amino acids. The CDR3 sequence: CASSLQAHEQYF. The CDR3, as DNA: TGCGCCAGCAGCTTACAGGCCCACGAGCAGTACTTC.

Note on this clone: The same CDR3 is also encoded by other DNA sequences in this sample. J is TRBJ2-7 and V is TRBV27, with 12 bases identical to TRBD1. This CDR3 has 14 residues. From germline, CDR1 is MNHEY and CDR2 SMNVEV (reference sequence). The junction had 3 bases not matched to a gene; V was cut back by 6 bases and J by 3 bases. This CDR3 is CASSRDRGLYEQYF. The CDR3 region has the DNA TGTGCCAGCAGCCGGGACAGGGGGCTCTACGAGCAGTACTTC.

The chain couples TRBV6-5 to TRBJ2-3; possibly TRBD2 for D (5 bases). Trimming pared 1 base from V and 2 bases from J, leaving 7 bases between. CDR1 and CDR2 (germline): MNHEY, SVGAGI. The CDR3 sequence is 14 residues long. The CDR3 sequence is CASSYLGDTDTQYF. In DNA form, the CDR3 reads TGTGCCAGCAGTTACTTGGGAGACACAGATACGCAGTATTTT.

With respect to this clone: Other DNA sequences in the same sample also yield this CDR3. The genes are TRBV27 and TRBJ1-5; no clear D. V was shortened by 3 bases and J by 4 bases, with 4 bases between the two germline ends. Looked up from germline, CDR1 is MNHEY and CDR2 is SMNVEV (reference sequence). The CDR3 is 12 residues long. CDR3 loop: CASSFRNQPQHF. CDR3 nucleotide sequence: TGTGCCAGCAGTTTCCGGAATCAGCCCCAGCATTTT.

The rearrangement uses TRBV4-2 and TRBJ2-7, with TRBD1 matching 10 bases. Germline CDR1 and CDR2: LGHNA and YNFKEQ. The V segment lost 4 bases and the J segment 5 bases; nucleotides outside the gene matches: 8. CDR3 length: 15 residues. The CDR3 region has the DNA TGTGCCAGCAGCCGGGGCCTGGGACAGGGGAACGAGCAGTACTTC. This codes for CASSRGLGQGNEQYF.

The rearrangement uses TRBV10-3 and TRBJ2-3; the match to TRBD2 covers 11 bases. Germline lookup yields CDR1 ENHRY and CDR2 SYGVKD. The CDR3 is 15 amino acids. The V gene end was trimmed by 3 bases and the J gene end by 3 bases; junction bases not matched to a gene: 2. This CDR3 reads CAISDLAGGTDTQYF. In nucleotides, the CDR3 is TGTGCCATCAGTGATCTAGCGGGAGGTACAGATACGCAGTATTTT.

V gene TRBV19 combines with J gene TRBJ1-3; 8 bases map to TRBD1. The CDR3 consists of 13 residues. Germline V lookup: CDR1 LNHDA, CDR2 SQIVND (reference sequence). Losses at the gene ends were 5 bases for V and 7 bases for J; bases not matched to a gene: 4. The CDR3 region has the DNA TGTGCCAGTAGTTCCAGGGGGCTGAACACCATATATTTT. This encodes CASSSRGLNTIYF.

The CDR3 protein is CASSPPRRLSGNTIYF. The CDR3 region has the DNA TGTGCCAGCAGTCCGCCAAGGCGGTTATCTGGAAACACCATATATTTT. This chain links TRBV28 with TRBJ1-3; D uncertain. The CDR3 spans 16 residues. Between the trimmed V and J ends, which lost 5 bases and 1 base, there was a span of 15 bases. Germline CDR1 reads MDHEN; CDR2 reads SYDVKM.

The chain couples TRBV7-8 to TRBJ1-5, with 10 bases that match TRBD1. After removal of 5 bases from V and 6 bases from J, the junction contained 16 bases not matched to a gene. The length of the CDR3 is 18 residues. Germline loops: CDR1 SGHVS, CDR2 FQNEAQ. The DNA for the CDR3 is TGTGCCAGCAGCCGCTACTCAGAGAGACAGGGGGCGGGTCAGCCCCAGCATTTT. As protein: CASSRYSERQGAGQPQHF. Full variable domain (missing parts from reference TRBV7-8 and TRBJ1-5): GAGVSQSPRYKVAKRGQDVALRCDPISGHVSLFWYQQALGQGPEFLTYFQNEAQLDKSGLPSDRFFAERPEGSVSTLKIQRTQQEDSAVYLCASSRYSERQGAGQPQHFGDGTRLSIL.

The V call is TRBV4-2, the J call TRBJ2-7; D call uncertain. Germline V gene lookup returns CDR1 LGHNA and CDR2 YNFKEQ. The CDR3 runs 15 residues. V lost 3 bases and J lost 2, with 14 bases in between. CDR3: CASSHHSDATYEQYF. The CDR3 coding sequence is TGTGCCAGCAGCCATCACAGCGATGCGACCTACGAGCAGTACTTC.

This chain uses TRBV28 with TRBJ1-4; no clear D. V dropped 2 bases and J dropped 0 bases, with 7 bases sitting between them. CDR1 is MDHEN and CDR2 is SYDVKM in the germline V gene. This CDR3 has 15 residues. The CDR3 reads CASSLQATTNEKLFF. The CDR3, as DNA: TGTGCCAGCAGTTTACAGGCAACAACTAATGAAAAACTGTTTTTT.

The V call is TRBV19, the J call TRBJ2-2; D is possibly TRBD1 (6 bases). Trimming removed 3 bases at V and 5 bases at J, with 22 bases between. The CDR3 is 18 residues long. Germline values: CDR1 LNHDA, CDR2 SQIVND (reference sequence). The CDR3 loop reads CASSIGQGSNSVTGELFF. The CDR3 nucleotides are TGTGCCAGTAGTATTGGGCAGGGGTCGAATTCGGTGACCGGGGAGCTGTTTTTT. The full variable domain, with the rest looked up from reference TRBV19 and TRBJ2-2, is DGGITQSPKYLFRKEGQNVTLSCEQNLNHDAMYWYRQDPGQGLRLIYYSQIVNDFQKGDIAEGYSVSREKKESFPLTVTSAQKNPTAFYLCASSIGQGSNSVTGELFFGEGSRLTVL.

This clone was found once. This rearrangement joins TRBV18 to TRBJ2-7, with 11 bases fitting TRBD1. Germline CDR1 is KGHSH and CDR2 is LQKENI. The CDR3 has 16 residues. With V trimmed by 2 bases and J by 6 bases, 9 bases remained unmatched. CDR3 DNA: TGTGCCAGCTCACCAAACGGACAGGGGGCGTCGGGCGAGCAGTACTTC. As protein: CASSPNGQGASGEQYF.

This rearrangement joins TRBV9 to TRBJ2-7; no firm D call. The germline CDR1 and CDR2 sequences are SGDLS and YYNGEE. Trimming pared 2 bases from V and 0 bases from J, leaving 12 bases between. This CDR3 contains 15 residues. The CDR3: CASSVEGTSSYEQYF. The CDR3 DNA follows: TGTGCCAGCAGCGTTGAAGGCACAAGCTCCTACGAGCAGTACTTC.

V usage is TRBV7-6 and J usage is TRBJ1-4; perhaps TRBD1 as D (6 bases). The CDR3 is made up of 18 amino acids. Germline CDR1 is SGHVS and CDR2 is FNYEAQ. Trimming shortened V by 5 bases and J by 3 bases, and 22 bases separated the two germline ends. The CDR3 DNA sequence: TGTGCCAGCAGCCCCCGCAGGGGCGGGCAAACTTCTAATGAAAAACTGTTTTTT. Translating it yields CASSPRRGGQTSNEKLFF.